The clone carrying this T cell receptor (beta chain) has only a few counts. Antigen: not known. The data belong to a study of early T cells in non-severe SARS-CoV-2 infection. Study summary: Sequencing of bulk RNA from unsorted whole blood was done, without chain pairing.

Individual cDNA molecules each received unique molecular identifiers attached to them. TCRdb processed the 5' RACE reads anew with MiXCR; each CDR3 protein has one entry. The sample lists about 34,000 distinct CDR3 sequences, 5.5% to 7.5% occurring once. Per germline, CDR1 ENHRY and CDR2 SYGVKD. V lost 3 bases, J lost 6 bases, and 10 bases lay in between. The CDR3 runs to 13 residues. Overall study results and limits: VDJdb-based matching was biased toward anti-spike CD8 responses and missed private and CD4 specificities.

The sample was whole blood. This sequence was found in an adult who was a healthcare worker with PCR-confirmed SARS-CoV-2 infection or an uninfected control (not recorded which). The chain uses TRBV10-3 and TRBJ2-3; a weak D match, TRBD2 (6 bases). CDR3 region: CAISDGGSDTQYF. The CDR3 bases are TGTGCCATCAGTGATGGAGGGTCGGATACGCAGTATTTT.